These 5 T cell receptor beta chains were sequenced from one sample in a study of molecular identifiers for immune sequencing clone quantification. MiXCR, run by TCRdb on the PCR reads, gives a single entry per CDR3 protein. The repertoire holds hundreds of thousands of distinct CDR3 sequences, with about a fifth as singletons. Input material: naive CD8+ T cells from blood, with Jurkat cell RNA spiked in. The sample's subset: FACS-sorted CD8+CD4-CCR7+CD45RA+ naive T cells. These TCRs come from a human donor in good health. Some libraries in this study had Jurkat cell RNA spiked in.

This clonotype was seen ten or more times. The chain is built from TRBV20-1 and TRBJ2-1; D unresolved. V was clipped by 0 bases and J by 4 bases, with 16 bases between them. CDR1 is DFQATT and CDR2 is SNEGSKA in the germline V gene (reference sequence). The CDR3 has 16 residues. The CDR3 loop reads CSARDDSRVRYNEQFF. The CDR3 DNA reads TGCAGTGCTAGAGATGATTCAAGGGTCAGGTACAATGAGCAGTTCTTC.

This clonotype was found many times. The chain employs TRBV7-6 and TRBJ2-5; 15 bases fit TRBD2. Trimming cost V 5 bases and J 5 bases; bases outside gene matches: 9. This CDR3 is 17 amino acids long. Germline V gene lookup returns CDR1 SGHVS and CDR2 FNYEAQ. CDR3 residues: CASSIGLAGGPGETQYF. Written as DNA, the CDR3 is TGTGCCAGCAGCATAGGACTAGCGGGAGGGCCTGGGGAGACCCAGTACTTC.

At least ten counts were recorded for this clonotype. The rearrangement links TRBV6-1 to TRBJ1-6, with unresolved D. Germline values: CDR1 MNHNS, CDR2 SASEGT. The CDR3 has 14 amino acids. Trimming took off 1 base at V and 10 bases at J, with 11 bases between the two ends. The CDR3 DNA follows: TGTGCCAGCAGTGAAGACCTGGGTTGGTCACCCCTCCACTTT. This encodes CASSEDLGWSPLHF.

In its sample, this clonotype was seen many times. The genes are TRBV4-3 and TRBJ2-7; 8 nucleotides match TRBD2. The trim removed 0 bases at V and 0 bases at J, leaving 7 bases unmatched. The germline V gene has CDR1 LGHNA and CDR2 YSLEER. CDR3 length: 17 amino acids. CDR3 loop: CASSQDRGGASSYEQYF. CDR3 coding DNA: TGCGCCAGCAGCCAAGATCGGGGGGGGGCGAGCTCCTACGAGCAGTACTTC.

This clonotype was recorded many times. The chain links TRBV4-1 to TRBJ1-5; D remains ambiguous. Germline V gives CDR1 MGHRA, CDR2 YSYEKL. CDR3 length: 15 residues. V lost 0 bases and J lost 1, with 7 bases in between. CDR3 bases: TGCGCCAGCAGCCAAGAACCCGGGAGCAATCAGCCCCAGCATTTT. It translates to CASSQEPGSNQPQHF.